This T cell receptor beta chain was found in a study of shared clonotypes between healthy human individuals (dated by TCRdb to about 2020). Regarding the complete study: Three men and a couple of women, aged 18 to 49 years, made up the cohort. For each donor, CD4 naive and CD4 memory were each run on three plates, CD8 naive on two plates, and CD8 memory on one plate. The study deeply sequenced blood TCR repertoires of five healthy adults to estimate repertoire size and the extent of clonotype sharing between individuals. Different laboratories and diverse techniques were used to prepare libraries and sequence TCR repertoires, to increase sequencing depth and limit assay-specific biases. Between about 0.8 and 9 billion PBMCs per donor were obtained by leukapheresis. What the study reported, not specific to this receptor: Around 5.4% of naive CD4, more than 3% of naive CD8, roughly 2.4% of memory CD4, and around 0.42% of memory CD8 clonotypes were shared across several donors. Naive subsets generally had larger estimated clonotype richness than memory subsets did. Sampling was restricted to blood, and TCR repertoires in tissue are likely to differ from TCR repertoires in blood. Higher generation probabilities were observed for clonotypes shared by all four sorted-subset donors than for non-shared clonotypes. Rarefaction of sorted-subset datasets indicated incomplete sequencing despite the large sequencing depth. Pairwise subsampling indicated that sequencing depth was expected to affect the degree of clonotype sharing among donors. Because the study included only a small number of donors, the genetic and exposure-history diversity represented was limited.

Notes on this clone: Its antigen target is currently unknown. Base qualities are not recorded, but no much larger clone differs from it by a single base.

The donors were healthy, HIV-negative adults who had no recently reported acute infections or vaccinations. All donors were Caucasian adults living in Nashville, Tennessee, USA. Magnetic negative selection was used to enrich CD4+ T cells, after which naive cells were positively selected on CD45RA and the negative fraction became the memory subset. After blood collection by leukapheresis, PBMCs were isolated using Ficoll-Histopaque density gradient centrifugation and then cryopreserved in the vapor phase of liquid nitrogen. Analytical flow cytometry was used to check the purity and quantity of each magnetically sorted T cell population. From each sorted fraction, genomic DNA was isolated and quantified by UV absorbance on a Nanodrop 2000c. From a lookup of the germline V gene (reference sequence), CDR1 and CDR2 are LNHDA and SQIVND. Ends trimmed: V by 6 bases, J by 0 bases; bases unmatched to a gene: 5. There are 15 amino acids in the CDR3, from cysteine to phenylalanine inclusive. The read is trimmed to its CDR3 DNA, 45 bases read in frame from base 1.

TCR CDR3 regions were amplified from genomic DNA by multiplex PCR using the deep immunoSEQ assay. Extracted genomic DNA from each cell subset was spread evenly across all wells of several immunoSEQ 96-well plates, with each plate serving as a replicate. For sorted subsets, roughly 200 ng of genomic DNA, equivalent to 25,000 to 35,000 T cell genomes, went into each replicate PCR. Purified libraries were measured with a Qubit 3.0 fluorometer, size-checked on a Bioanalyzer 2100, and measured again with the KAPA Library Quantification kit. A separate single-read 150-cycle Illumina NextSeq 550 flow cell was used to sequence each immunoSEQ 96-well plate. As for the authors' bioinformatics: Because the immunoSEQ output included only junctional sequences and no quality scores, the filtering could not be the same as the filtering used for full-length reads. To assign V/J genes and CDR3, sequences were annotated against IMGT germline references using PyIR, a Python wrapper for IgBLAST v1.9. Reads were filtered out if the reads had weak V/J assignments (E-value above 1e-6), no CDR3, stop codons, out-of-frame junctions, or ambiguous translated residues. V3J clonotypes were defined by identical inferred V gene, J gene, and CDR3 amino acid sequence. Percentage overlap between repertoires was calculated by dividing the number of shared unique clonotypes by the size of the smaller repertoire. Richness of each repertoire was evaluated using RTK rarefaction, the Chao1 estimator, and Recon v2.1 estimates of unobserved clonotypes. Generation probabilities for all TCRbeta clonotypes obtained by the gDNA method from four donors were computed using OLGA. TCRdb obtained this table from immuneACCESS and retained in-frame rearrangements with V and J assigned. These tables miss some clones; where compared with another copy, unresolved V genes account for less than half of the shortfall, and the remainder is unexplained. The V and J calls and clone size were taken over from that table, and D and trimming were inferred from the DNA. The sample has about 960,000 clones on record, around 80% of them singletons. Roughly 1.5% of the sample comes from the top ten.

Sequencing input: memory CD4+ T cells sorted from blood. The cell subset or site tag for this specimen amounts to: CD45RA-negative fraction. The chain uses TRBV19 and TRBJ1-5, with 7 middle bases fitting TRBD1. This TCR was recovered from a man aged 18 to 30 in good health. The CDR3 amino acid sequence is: CASRAGGNSNQPQHF. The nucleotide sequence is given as TGTGCCAGTAGGGCAGGGGGTAATAGCAATCAGCCCCAGCATTTT.